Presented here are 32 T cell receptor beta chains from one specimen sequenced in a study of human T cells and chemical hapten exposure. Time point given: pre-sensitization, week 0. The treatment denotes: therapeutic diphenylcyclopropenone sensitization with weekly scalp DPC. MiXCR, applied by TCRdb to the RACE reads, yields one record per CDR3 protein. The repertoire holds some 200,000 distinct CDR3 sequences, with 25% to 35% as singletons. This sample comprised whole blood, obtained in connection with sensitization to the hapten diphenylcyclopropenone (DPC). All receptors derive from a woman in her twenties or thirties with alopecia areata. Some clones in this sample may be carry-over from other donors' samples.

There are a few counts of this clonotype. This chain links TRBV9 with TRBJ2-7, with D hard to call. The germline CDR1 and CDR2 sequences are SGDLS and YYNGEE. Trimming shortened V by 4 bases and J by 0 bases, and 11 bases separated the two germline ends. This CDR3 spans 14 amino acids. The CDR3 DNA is TGTGCCAGCAGCCCCCAGGACGGCTCCTACGAGCAGTACTTC. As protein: CASSPQDGSYEQYF. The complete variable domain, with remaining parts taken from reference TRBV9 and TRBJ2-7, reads DSGVTQTPKHLITATGQRVTLRCSPRSGDLSVYWYQQSLDQGLQFLIQYYNGEERAKGNILERFSAQQFPDLHSELNLSSLELGDSALYFCASSPQDGSYEQYFGPGTRLTVT.

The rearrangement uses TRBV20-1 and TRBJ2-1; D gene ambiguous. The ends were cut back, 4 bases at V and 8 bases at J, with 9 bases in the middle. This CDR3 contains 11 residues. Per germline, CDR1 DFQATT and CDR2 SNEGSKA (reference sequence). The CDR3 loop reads CSAIRIYEQFF. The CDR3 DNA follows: TGCAGTGCTATTAGGATCTATGAGCAGTTCTTC.

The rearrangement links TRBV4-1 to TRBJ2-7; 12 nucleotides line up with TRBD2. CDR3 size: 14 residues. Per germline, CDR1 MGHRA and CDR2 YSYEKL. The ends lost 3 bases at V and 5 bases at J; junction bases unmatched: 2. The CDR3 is CASSQTSGRDEQYF. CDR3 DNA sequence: TGCGCCAGCAGCCAGACTAGCGGGAGAGACGAGCAGTACTTC.

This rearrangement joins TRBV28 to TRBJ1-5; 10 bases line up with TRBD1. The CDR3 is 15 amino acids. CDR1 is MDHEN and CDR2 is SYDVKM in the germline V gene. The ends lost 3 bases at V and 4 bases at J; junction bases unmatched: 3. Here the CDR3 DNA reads TGTGCCAGCAGTTTCGACAGGGGGCGTAATCAGCCCCAGCATTTT. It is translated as CASSFDRGRNQPQHF. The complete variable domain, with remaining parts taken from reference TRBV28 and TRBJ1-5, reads DVKVTQSSRYLVKRTGEKVFLECVQDMDHENMFWYRQDPGLGLRLIYFSYDVKMKEKGDIPEGYSVSREKKERFSLILESASTNQTSMYLCASSFDRGRNQPQHFGDGTRLSIL.

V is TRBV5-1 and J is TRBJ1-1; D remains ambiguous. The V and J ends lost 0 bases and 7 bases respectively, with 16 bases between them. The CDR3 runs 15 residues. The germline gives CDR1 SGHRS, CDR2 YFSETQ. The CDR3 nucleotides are TGCGCCAGCAGCTTGGGTACCACGGGCCTCGGTGAAGCTTTCTTT. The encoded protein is CASSLGTTGLGEAFF.

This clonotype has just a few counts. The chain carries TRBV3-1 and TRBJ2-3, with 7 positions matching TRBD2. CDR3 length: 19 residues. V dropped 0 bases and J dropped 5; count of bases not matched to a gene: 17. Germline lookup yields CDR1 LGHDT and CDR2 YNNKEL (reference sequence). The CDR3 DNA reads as TGTGCCAGCAGCCAAGAATCCTCATTACTAGCGTCGAGTAGAGATACGCAGTATTTT. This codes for CASSQESSLLASSRDTQYF.

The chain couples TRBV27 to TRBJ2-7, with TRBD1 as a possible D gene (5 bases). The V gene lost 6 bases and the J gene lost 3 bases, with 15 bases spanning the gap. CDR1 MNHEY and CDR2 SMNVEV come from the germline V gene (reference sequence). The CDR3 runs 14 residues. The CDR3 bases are TGTGCCAGCAGACCCCATGACAGATACTACGAGCAGTACTTC. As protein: CASRPHDRYYEQYF.

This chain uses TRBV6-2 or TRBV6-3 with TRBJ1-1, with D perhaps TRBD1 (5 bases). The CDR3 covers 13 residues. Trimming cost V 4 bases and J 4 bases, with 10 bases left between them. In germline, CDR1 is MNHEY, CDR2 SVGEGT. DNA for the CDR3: TGTGCCAGCAGTTGGAGGAGGGGCACTGAAGCTTTCTTT. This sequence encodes CASSWRRGTEAFF.

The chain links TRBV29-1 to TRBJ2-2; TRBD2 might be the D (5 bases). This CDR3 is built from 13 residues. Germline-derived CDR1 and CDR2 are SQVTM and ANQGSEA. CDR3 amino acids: CSSREPNTGELFF. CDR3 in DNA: TGCAGTAGCCGGGAACCGAACACCGGGGAGCTGTTTTTT.

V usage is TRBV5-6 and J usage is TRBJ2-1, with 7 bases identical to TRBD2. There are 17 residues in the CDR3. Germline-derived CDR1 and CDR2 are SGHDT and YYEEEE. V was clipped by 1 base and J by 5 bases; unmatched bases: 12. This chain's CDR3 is CASSLRYLRESNNEQFF. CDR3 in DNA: TGTGCCAGCAGCTTGAGGTACCTGCGGGAGAGCAACAATGAGCAGTTCTTC.

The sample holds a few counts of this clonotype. DNA for the CDR3: TGTGCCAGCAGCTTACCCAGGAGGGTTCTGGGCACAGATACGCAGTATTTT. This sequence encodes CASSLPRRVLGTDTQYF. The V gene is TRBV12-3 or TRBV12-4, the J gene TRBJ2-3; possibly TRBD2 for D (6 bases). This CDR3 is built from 17 residues. The V end lost 6 bases, the J end lost 1 base, and 20 bases lay between the germline ends.

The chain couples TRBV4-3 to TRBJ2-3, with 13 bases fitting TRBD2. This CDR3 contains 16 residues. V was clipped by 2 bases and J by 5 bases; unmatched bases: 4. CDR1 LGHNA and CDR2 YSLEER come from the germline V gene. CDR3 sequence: CASSQTGLAGEDTQYF. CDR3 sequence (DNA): TGCGCCAGCAGCCAAACCGGACTAGCGGGAGAAGATACGCAGTATTTT.

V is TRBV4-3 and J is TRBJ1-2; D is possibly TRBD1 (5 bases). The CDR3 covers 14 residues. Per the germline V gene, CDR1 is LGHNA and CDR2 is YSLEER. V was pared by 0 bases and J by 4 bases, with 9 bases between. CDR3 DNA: TGCGCCAGCAGCCAAGATAGGGGTCCCTATGGCTACACCTTC. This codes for CASSQDRGPYGYTF.

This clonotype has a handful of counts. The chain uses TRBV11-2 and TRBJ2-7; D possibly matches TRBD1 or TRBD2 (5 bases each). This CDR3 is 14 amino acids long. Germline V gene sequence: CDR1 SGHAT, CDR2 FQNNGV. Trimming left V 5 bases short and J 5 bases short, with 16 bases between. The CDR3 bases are TGTGCCAGCAGCCAGACAGCGGTGGTCCACGAGCAGTACTTC. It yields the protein CASSQTAVVHEQYF. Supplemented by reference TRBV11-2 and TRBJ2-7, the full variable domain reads EAGVAQSPRYKIIEKRQSVAFWCNPISGHATLYWYQQILGQGPKLLIQFQNNGVVDDSQLPKDRFSAERLKGVDSTLKIQPAKLEDSAVYLCASSQTAVVHEQYFGPGTRLTVT.

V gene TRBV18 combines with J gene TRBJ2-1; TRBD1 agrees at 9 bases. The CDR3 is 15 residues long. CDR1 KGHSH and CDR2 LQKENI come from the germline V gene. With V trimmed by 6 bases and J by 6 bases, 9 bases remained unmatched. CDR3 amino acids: CASSRGTGNGNEQFF. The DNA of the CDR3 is TGTGCCAGCTCGCGAGGGACAGGGAATGGCAATGAGCAGTTCTTC.

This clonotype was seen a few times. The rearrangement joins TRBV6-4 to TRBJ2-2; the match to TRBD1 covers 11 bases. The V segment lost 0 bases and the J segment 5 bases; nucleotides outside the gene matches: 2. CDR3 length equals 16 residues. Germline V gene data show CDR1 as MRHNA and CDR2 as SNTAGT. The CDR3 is CASSDSGQGETGELFF. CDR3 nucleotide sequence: TGTGCCAGCAGTGACTCGGGACAGGGGGAAACCGGGGAGCTGTTTTTT.

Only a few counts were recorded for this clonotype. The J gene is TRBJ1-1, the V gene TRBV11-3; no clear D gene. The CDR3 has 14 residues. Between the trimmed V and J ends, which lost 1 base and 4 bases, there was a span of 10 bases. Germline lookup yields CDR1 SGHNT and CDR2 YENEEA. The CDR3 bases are TGTGCCAGCAGCTTAGTCGGCACTGTCACTGAAGCTTTCTTT. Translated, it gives CASSLVGTVTEAFF.

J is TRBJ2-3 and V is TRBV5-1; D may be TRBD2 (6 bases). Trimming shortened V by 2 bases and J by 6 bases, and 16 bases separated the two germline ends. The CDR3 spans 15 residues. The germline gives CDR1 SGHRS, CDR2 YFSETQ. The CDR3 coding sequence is TGCGCCAGCAGCTTATGGGGCGGGGCCGGGGATACGCAGTATTTT. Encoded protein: CASSLWGGAGDTQYF.

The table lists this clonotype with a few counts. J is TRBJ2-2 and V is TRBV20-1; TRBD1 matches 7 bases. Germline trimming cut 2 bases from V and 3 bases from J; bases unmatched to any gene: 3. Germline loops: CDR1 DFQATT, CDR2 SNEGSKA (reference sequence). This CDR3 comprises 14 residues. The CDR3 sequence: CSARWDSDTGELFF. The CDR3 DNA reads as TGCAGTGCTAGATGGGACAGTGACACCGGGGAGCTGTTTTTT.

CDR3 residues: CASSGRKTGNTEAFF. DNA for the CDR3: TGTGCCAGCAGTGGACGAAAGACAGGGAACACTGAAGCTTTCTTT. The chain uses TRBV25-1 and TRBJ1-1, with D possibly being TRBD1 (6 bases). The germline CDR1 and CDR2 sequences are MGHDK and SYGVNS. The ends were cut back, 4 bases at V and 1 base at J, with 13 bases in the middle. The CDR3 runs to 15 residues.

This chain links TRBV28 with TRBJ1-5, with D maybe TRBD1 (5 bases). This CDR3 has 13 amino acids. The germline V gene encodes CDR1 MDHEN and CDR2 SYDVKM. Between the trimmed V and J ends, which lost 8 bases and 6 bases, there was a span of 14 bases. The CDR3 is CASGGTVGQPQHF. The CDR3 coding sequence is TGTGCCAGCGGAGGGACCGTTGGTCAGCCCCAGCATTTT.

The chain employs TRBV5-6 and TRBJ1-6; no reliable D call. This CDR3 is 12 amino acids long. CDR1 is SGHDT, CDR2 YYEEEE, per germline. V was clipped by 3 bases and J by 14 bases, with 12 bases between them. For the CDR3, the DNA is TGTGCCAGCAGCTACCGGAGTAAAACCCTCCACTTT. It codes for CASSYRSKTLHF.

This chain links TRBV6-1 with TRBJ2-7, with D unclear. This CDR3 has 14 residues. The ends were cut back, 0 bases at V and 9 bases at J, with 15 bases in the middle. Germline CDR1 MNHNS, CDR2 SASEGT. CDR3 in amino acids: CASSEALSARGQYF. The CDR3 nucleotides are TGTGCCAGCAGTGAAGCGTTATCGGCCAGAGGGCAGTACTTC.

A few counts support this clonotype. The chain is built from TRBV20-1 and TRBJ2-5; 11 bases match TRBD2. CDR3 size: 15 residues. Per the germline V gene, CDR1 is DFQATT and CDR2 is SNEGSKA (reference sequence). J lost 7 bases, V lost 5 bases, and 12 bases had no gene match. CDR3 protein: CSASRLAGTLGTQYF. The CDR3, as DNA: TGCAGTGCTTCCAGACTAGCGGGAACCTTGGGGACCCAGTACTTC.

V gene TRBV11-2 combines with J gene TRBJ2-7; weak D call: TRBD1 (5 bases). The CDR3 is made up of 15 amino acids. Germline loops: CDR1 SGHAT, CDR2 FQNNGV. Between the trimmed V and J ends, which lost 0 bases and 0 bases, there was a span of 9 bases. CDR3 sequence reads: CASSLDRVSSYEQYF. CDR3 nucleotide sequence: TGTGCCAGCAGCTTAGACAGGGTGAGCTCCTACGAGCAGTACTTC. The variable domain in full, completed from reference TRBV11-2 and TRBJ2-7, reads EAGVAQSPRYKIIEKRQSVAFWCNPISGHATLYWYQQILGQGPKLLIQFQNNGVVDDSQLPKDRFSAERLKGVDSTLKIQPAKLEDSAVYLCASSLDRVSSYEQYFGPGTRLTVT.

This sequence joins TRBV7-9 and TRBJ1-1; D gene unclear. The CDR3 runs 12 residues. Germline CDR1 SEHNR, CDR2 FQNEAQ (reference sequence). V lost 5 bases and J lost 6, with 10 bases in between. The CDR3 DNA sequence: TGTGCCAGCAGCGTCGGACGGCCTGAAGCTTTCTTT. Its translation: CASSVGRPEAFF.

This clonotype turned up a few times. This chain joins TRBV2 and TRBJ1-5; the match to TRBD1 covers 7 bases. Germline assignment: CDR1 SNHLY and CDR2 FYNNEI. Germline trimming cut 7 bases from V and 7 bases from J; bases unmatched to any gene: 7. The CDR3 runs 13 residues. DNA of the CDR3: TGTGCCAGCAAACAGGGGTGGAGCCAGCCCCAGCATTTT. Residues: CASKQGWSQPQHF.

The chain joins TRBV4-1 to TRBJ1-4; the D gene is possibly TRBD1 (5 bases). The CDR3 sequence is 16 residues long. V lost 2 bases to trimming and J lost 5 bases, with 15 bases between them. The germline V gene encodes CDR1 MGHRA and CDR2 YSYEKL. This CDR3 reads CASSQLPGLQNEKLFF. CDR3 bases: TGCGCCAGCAGCCAATTACCGGGACTCCAAAATGAAAAACTGTTTTTT.

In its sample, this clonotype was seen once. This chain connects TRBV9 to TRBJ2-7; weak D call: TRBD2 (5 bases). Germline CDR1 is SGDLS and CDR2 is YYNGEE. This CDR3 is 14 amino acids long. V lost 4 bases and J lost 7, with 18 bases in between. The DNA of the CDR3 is TGTGCCAGCAGCCCCCTAGCCGGGATTGGGGAGCAGTACTTC. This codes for CASSPLAGIGEQYF.

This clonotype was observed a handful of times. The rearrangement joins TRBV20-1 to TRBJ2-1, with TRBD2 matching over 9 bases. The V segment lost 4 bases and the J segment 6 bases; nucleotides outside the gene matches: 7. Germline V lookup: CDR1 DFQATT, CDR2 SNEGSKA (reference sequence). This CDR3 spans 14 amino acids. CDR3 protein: CSATGTSSFNEQFF. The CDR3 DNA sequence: TGCAGTGCTACCGGGACTAGCTCTTTCAATGAGCAGTTCTTC.

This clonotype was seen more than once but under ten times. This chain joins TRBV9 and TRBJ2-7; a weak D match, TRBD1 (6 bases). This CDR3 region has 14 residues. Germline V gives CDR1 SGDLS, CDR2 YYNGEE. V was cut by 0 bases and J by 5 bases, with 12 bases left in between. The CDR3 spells CASSVDWGRNEQYF. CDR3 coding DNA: TGTGCCAGCAGCGTAGATTGGGGGCGAAACGAGCAGTACTTC.

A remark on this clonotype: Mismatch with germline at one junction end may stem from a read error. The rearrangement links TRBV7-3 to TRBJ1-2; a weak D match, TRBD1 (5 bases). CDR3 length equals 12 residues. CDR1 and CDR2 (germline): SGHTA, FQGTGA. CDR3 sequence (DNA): TGTGCCAGCAGCTTAACAGGGGCGGTAGTATCCTTC. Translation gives CASSLTGAVVSF.